The 22 T cell receptor beta chains given below trace back to one sample, sequenced in a study of shared clonotypes between healthy human individuals. Naive CD8 populations comprised CD45RO-negative cells positively selected for CCR7, excluding terminally differentiated effector memory CD45RA+ cells. The repertoire was sequenced with immunoSEQ multiplex PCR; TCRdb's copy has only in-frame clones and lacks some. The top ten hold 1.5% to 2% of the sample, which has around 1.9 million clones, approximately 94% seen once. Sequencing was performed on naive CD8+ T cells from PBMCs. The receptors were sampled from a man younger than 30 in good health. Some clones in this sample may be carry-over from other donors' samples.

This clone was observed once. The V gene is TRBV13, the J gene TRBJ2-3; TRBD2 aligns across 14 bases. Germline V gives CDR1 PRHDT, CDR2 FYEKMQ (reference sequence). V shed 6 bases and J 2 bases; nucleotides not matched to a gene: 13. The CDR3 is 19 amino acids. The CDR3 reads CASSSQGLAGVETTDTQYF. CDR3 in DNA: TGTGCCAGCAGTTCCCAGGGACTAGCGGGAGTAGAAACCACAGATACGCAGTATTTT.

This clone was seen a handful of times. The rearrangement joins TRBV6-6 to TRBJ1-1; D uncertain. The V gene's germline CDR1 is MNHNY and CDR2 SVGAGI (reference sequence). The CDR3 has 15 amino acids. V lost 6 bases and J lost 1, with 15 bases in between. The CDR3 spells CASSSTLGRNTEAFF. The CDR3, as DNA: TGTGCCAGCAGCTCGACCCTGGGGAGGAACACTGAAGCTTTCTTT.

A remark on this clone: The sample contains more than one DNA sequence encoding this CDR3. This sequence joins TRBV27 and TRBJ2-6; D is unresolved. The CDR3 length is 14 residues. Germline V lookup: CDR1 MNHEY, CDR2 SMNVEV (reference sequence). V lost 3 bases and J lost 3, with 6 bases in between. The chain's CDR3 is CASSFVGGANVLTF. CDR3 coding DNA: TGTGCCAGCAGTTTTGTTGGTGGGGCCAACGTCCTGACTTTC.

The chain uses TRBV2 and TRBJ1-2; a weak D match, TRBD1 (6 bases). The germline CDR1 and CDR2 sequences are SNHLY and FYNNEI. The CDR3 runs to 15 residues. V gave up 6 bases and J gave up 0 bases, with 14 bases separating them. CDR3 residues: CASRPTGTSNYGYTF. In nucleotides, the CDR3 is TGTGCCAGCAGGCCCACAGGGACCTCTAACTATGGCTACACCTTC.

This chain uses TRBV7-9 with TRBJ2-1, with 10 bases matching TRBD2. V was clipped by 4 bases and J by 4 bases; unmatched bases: 7. The CDR3 runs 16 residues. The germline gives CDR1 SEHNR, CDR2 FQNEAQ (reference sequence). In DNA form, the CDR3 reads TGTGCCAGCAGCTCTACTAGCGGGAAATTTTACAATGAGCAGTTCTTC. It yields the protein CASSSTSGKFYNEQFF.

This sequence joins TRBV29-1 and TRBJ1-2; a possible D gene is TRBD1 (5 bases). Trimming removed 3 bases from V and 3 bases from J, with 8 bases in between. Germline values: CDR1 SQVTM, CDR2 ANQGSEA. The CDR3 extends over 12 amino acids. The CDR3 DNA is TGCAGCGTTGATTGGGGCTACTATGGCTACACCTTC. Its translation: CSVDWGYYGYTF.

The CDR3 here is CASSKGPRNEQFF. DNA for the CDR3: TGTGCCAGCTCCAAGGGTCCGAGGAATGAGCAGTTCTTC. This chain uses TRBV7-6 with TRBJ2-1, with D uncertain. From germline, CDR1 is SGHVS and CDR2 FNYEAQ. The CDR3 runs to 13 residues. V was cut by 8 bases and J by 7 bases, with 15 bases left in between.

The J gene is TRBJ2-3, the V gene TRBV27; either TRBD1 or TRBD2 may fit D (5 bases each). Deletions cut 3 bases from V and 0 bases from J, with 13 bases between. The CDR3 loop spans 16 amino acids. Germline V gives CDR1 MNHEY, CDR2 SMNVEV (reference sequence). The CDR3 sequence is CASSLGGGFSTDTQYF. The CDR3 bases are TGTGCCAGCAGTTTGGGTGGGGGTTTCAGCACAGATACGCAGTATTTT.

Remarks on this clone: The same CDR3 arises from other DNA sequences in this sample as well. This chain links TRBV7-2 with TRBJ2-1; 9 nucleotides agree with TRBD2. Germline V gene data show CDR1 as SGHTA and CDR2 as FQGNSA. Germline trimming cut 2 bases from V and 2 bases from J; bases unmatched to any gene: 4. The CDR3 consists of 16 residues. This CDR3 reads CASSLTLAGPYNEQFF. CDR3 sequence (DNA): TGTGCCAGCAGCTTAACCCTAGCGGGACCCTACAATGAGCAGTTCTTC.

A note on this clone: This CDR3 is also generated by other DNA sequences in the sample. The rearrangement joins TRBV27 to TRBJ2-7; a possible D gene is TRBD2 (5 bases). V dropped 2 bases and J dropped 2 bases, with 7 bases sitting between them. The germline CDR1 and CDR2 sequences are MNHEY and SMNVEV (reference sequence). The CDR3 runs to 13 residues. The CDR3: CASSLGRTYEQYF. The CDR3 coding sequence is TGTGCCAGCAGTTTAGGGAGAACCTACGAGCAGTACTTC.

This chain uses TRBV6-4 with TRBJ2-1; 9 bases map to TRBD2. CDR3 length equals 17 residues. Germline CDR1 is MRHNA and CDR2 is SNTAGT. J was trimmed by 5 bases and V by 8 bases; bases with no gene match: 16. CDR3 loop: CASLNSDSGRLHNEQFF. The CDR3 DNA sequence: TGTGCCAGCCTAAACTCCGATAGCGGGAGACTACACAATGAGCAGTTCTTC.

This sequence joins TRBV28 and TRBJ2-2; D is perhaps TRBD1 (6 bases). Trimming took off 5 bases at V and 4 bases at J, with 14 bases between the two ends. The germline CDR1 and CDR2 sequences are MDHEN and SYDVKM. The CDR3 extends over 15 amino acids. The CDR3 protein is CASSADRWGTGELFF. The CDR3 nucleotides read TGTGCCAGCAGTGCAGACAGGTGGGGCACCGGGGAGCTGTTTTTT.

V is TRBV7-9 and J is TRBJ1-1; D not resolved. Germline lookup yields CDR1 SEHNR and CDR2 FQNEAQ (reference sequence). The CDR3 spans 14 residues. The V end was cut by 4 bases, the J end by 4 bases, with 13 bases between. The DNA of the CDR3 is TGTGCCAGCAGCTACCTCCAGGTGGGCACTGAAGCTTTCTTT. This encodes CASSYLQVGTEAFF.

The genes are TRBV28 and TRBJ1-5; tentatively, D is TRBD1 (5 bases). Trimming stripped 3 bases from V and 7 bases from J, with 13 bases between. Germline V gives CDR1 MDHEN, CDR2 SYDVKM. The CDR3 is 14 amino acids. CDR3 region: CASSFLGGGQPQHF. The CDR3 DNA sequence: TGTGCCAGCAGTTTTTTGGGGGGAGGGCAGCCCCAGCATTTT.

J is TRBJ2-2 and V is TRBV15; D uncertain. V lost 6 bases and J 8 bases, leaving 19 bases between the germline ends. Germline loops: CDR1 LNHNV, CDR2 YYDKDF (reference sequence). CDR3 size: 15 residues. The DNA of the CDR3 is TGTGCCACCAGTTGGGTTGAGGTGGAAGGGGGGGAGCTGTTTTTT. It specifies CATSWVEVEGGELFF.

V and J are TRBV18 and TRBJ2-7, with D possibly being TRBD1 (6 bases). V lost 5 bases and J lost 2, with 10 bases in between. The CDR3 consists of 13 residues. Germline V gives CDR1 KGHSH, CDR2 LQKENI. The CDR3 coding sequence is TGTGCCAGCTCAAACTGGGACACCTACGAGCAGTACTTC. This gives the protein CASSNWDTYEQYF.

V is TRBV4-1 and J is TRBJ2-7, with D tentatively TRBD1 or TRBD2 (5 bases each). CDR1 is MGHRA and CDR2 is YSYEKL in the germline V gene. Trimming stripped 6 bases from V and 6 bases from J, with 15 bases between. The CDR3 sequence is 13 residues long. DNA for the CDR3: TGCGCCAGCAGAGAATCCCCAGGGACCGAGCAGTACTTC. It specifies CASRESPGTEQYF.

The rearrangement uses TRBV6-5 and TRBJ1-4; 10 nucleotides match TRBD1. The CDR3 runs to 15 residues. The V and J ends lost 6 bases and 3 bases, in that order; junction bases with no gene match: 4. Germline values: CDR1 MNHEY, CDR2 SVGAGI. CDR3 in amino acids: CASSGQGGSNEKLFF. The CDR3 DNA sequence: TGTGCCAGCAGCGGACAGGGGGGATCTAATGAAAAACTGTTTTTT.

As for this clone: The same CDR3 can be traced to other DNA sequences in this sample. J is TRBJ2-7 and V is TRBV27; 9 bases are shared with TRBD2. The germline gives CDR1 MNHEY, CDR2 SMNVEV (reference sequence). The CDR3 has 13 amino acids. The J segment lost 4 bases and the V segment lost 3 bases, leaving 1 base of the junction unmatched. This CDR3 is CASSLGLAYEQYF. As DNA, the CDR3 is TGTGCCAGCAGTTTGGGACTAGCTTACGAGCAGTACTTC.

This clone occurred once. V is TRBV7-3 and J is TRBJ2-3; the D is unclear. Per germline, CDR1 SGHTA and CDR2 FQGTGA. There are 13 residues in the CDR3. Trimming removed 1 base from V and 4 bases from J, with 6 bases in between. The CDR3 DNA reads as TGTGCCAGCAGCTTAATGGCCGCAGATACGCAGTATTTT. It translates to CASSLMAADTQYF. Supplemented by reference TRBV7-3 and TRBJ2-3, the full variable domain reads GAGVSQTPSNKVTEKGKYVELRCDPISGHTALYWYRQSLGQGPEFLIYFQGTGAADDSGLPNDRFFAVRPEGSVSTLKIQRTERGDSAVYLCASSLMAADTQYFGPGTRLTVL.

Regarding this clone: The sample has other DNA sequences that encode this CDR3 too. This chain joins TRBV11-2 and TRBJ2-3; D is unclear. The CDR3 totals 15 residues. V dropped 0 bases and J dropped 0 bases, with 7 bases sitting between them. CDR1 is SGHAT and CDR2 is FQNNGV in the germline V gene. The DNA for the CDR3 is TGTGCCAGCAGCTTAGACCCGGGTAGCACAGATACGCAGTATTTT. It encodes CASSLDPGSTDTQYF.

This chain joins TRBV7-2 and TRBJ1-6; D remains unclear. Germline values: CDR1 SGHTA, CDR2 FQGNSA. Trimming removed 0 bases from V and 3 bases from J, with 6 bases in between. The CDR3 length is 15 residues. The CDR3 reads CASSLAPGYNSPLHF. The CDR3, as DNA: TGTGCCAGCAGCTTAGCCCCCGGCTATAATTCACCCCTCCACTTT.